This T cell receptor beta chain was retrieved from a study of blood T cell repertoires in COVID-19. J was trimmed by 7 bases and V by 1 base; bases with no gene match: 3. CDR1 is SGHVS and CDR2 is FQNEAQ in the germline V gene. The CDR3 contains 15 residues. This table comes from immunoSEQ multiplex PCR, and its TCRdb copy is limited to in-frame clones, with some not included. In the table there are 95,000 to 150,000 clones, around 76% of which are singletons. The sample comprised peripheral blood. The gene calls are TRBV7-8 and TRBJ1-6, with 8 nucleotides matching TRBD1. This TCR was recovered from a man aged 65 to 79 with acute or convalescent COVID-19. CDR3 nucleotides: TGTGCCAGCAGCTTAGGACAGGGGAGGAATTCACCCCTCCACTTT. Translated: CASSLGQGRNSPLHF.